The entry below describes one T cell receptor beta chain. Antigen specificity is unknown. This record comes from a study of CD8+ T cells in alopecia areata. Study in general: Treated patients received severity scores based on the percentage of scalp area affected.

This CDR3 comprises 13 residues. Between the trimmed V and J ends, which lost 7 bases and 2 bases, there was a span of 11 bases. Germline loops: CDR1 SNHLY, CDR2 FYNNEI. As for treatment: oral pan-JAK inhibitor, 5-10 mg twice daily. Overall study findings and caveats: Expanded CD8+ clones among the top 100, as well as scalp clonality, were significantly decreased by tofacitinib.

Sequencing relied on a cDNA template that was reverse transcribed from extracted RNA. Produced via immunoSEQ multiplex PCR; TCRdb's table is partial and in-frame only. The profile shows over 100,000 clones, around 56% of them singletons. This receptor was taken from a human donor with alopecia areata. This chain uses TRBV2 with TRBJ1-2; D unclear. The material sequenced was CD4+ T cells sorted from blood, taken at week 4, from a patient treated with tofacitinib. The CDR3 protein is CASNGRRNYGYTF. DNA for the CDR3: TGTGCCAGCAACGGCCGGAGGAACTATGGCTACACCTTC.